This T cell receptor (beta chain) appears in the sequencing data of a study of CD8 T cells in ankylosing spondylitis. Points from the study as a whole: CD8+ by phenotype, disease-linked clones were relatively rare in peripheral blood. Characteristic, it appeared, of ankylosing spondylitis blood was a TCR beta motif of fewer than 10 highly homologous variants.

Quantitative barcoded 5'-RACE was used to prepare TCR beta libraries. One entry per CDR3 protein results from TCRdb running MiXCR on the 5' RACE reads. The sample lists about 39,000 distinct CDR3 sequences, under 13% occurring once. By sample share, this clonotype is medium-sized. As yet, its antigen is unknown. Germline CDR1 is DFQATT and CDR2 is SNEGSKA (reference sequence). Trimming shortened V by 6 bases and J by 3 bases, and 11 bases separated the two germline ends. The CDR3 runs 12 residues. This chain connects TRBV20-1 to TRBJ1-2, with D hard to call. The origin of this receptor is a male donor with ankylosing spondylitis or in good health (not recorded which). Source material: blood, either unsorted or a sorted T cell fraction (not recorded which). CDR3: CSASLSDYGYTF. CDR3 nucleotides: TGCAGTGCCAGTCTTTCTGACTATGGCTACACCTTC.